Following are 21 T cell receptor beta chains from one sample sequenced in a study of molecular identifiers for immune sequencing clone quantification. TCRdb reprocessed the PCR reads with MiXCR, giving one entry per CDR3 protein. This sample yields 460,000 or so distinct CDR3 sequences, of which about 25% are seen a single time; over 0.6% belongs to the top ten. Sequences were obtained from naive CD8+ T cells from blood, with Jurkat cell RNA spiked in. The sample's subset: FACS-sorted CD8+CD4-CCR7+CD45RA+ naive T cells. The receptors derive from a human donor in good health. Some libraries in this study had Jurkat cell RNA spiked in.

The J gene is TRBJ2-7, the V gene TRBV6-1; D is unresolved. The CDR3 covers 11 residues. CDR1 is MNHNS and CDR2 is SASEGT in the germline V gene. Trimming left V 4 bases short and J 12 bases short, with 13 bases between. CDR3 in DNA: TGTGCCAGCAGTGTCGGCCGCGGCCCGTACTTC. Protein product: CASSVGRGPYF.

This clonotype has a count of ten or more. The rearrangement uses TRBV7-9 and TRBJ2-5; 9 bases are shared with TRBD1. This CDR3 has 14 amino acids. The V gene end was trimmed by 5 bases and the J gene end by 2 bases; junction bases not matched to a gene: 3. Germline V gene lookup returns CDR1 SEHNR and CDR2 FQNEAQ (reference sequence). DNA of the CDR3: TGTGCCAGCAGCAAACAGGGGGCACAAGAGACCCAGTACTTC. Its protein product is CASSKQGAQETQYF.

This chain joins TRBV7-9 and TRBJ1-1; D might be TRBD1 (5 bases). Germline CDR1 reads SEHNR; CDR2 reads FQNEAQ (reference sequence). The V gene lost 2 bases and the J gene lost 5 bases, with 18 bases spanning the gap. This CDR3 is 16 amino acids long. The CDR3 coding sequence is TGTGCCAGCAGCTTAATCGTGGTCGGGGCCGGGACTGAAGCTTTCTTT. It specifies CASSLIVVGAGTEAFF. Looking up the rest from reference TRBV7-9 and TRBJ1-1 gives the full variable domain: DTGVSQNPRHKITKRGQNVTFRCDPISEHNRLYWYRQTLGQGPEFLTYFQNEAQLEKSRLLSDRFSAERPKGSFSTLEIQRTEQGDSAMYLCASSLIVVGAGTEAFFGQGTRLTVV.

Only a few counts were recorded for this clonotype. The chain is built from TRBV7-9 and TRBJ2-2; 7 bases match TRBD1. This CDR3 region has 12 residues. Germline CDR1 SEHNR, CDR2 FQNEAQ (reference sequence). With 11 bases clipped from V and 3 bases from J, the junction kept 3 bases outside the gene matches. This chain's CDR3 is CAGGQYTGELFF. In DNA form, the CDR3 reads TGTGCCGGGGGACAGTACACCGGGGAGCTGTTTTTT.

This clonotype was recorded many times. The chain joins TRBV4-3 to TRBJ2-3; D not resolved. Per germline, CDR1 LGHNA and CDR2 YSLEER. The CDR3 is 16 amino acids. V was cut by 1 base and J by 3 bases, with 14 bases left in between. The CDR3 nucleotides are TGCGCCAGCAGCCAAGCTTACACGGACCCGACAGATACGCAGTATTTT. It yields the protein CASSQAYTDPTDTQYF.

This clonotype came up many times. This chain links TRBV2 with TRBJ2-3, with a weak D call TRBD1 (6 bases). This CDR3 region has 15 residues. Germline V lookup: CDR1 SNHLY, CDR2 FYNNEI. V dropped 3 bases and J dropped 2 bases, with 12 bases sitting between them. CDR3 bases: TGTGCCAGCAGTGAGGCCCTGGGACACACAGATACGCAGTATTTT. Its protein product is CASSEALGHTDTQYF.

This chain uses TRBV4-1 with TRBJ2-7; TRBD1 matches at 7 bases. The V gene's germline CDR1 is MGHRA and CDR2 YSYEKL. The CDR3 sequence is 18 residues long. The V segment lost 1 base and the J segment 1 base; nucleotides outside the gene matches: 13. CDR3 protein: CASSQAPETGYGSYEQYF. Written as DNA, the CDR3 is TGCGCCAGCAGCCAAGCCCCGGAGACAGGGTATGGTTCCTACGAGCAGTACTTC.

This clonotype was picked up a small number of times. In DNA form, the CDR3 reads TGTGCCAGCAGCTTTGGGGGACAGAACACCGGGGAGCTGTTTTTT. Translating it yields CASSFGGQNTGELFF. The chain has TRBV7-9 and TRBJ2-2; D may be TRBD1 (6 bases). V shed 3 bases and J shed 1 base, with 9 bases lying between them. Germline V gene data show CDR1 as SEHNR and CDR2 as FQNEAQ (reference sequence). The CDR3 consists of 15 residues.

About this clonotype itself: A much larger clonotype is one base distant, so this may be a read error. CDR3 region: CASSLTGTGVFNEQFF. The DNA of the CDR3 is TGTGCCAGCAGCTTGACCGGGACAGGGGTCTTCAATGAGCAGTTCTTC. The chain carries TRBV7-2 and TRBJ2-1, with 10 bases matching TRBD1. The germline gives CDR1 SGHTA, CDR2 FQGNSA. This CDR3 is 16 amino acids long. The V and J ends lost 3 bases and 6 bases, in that order; junction bases with no gene match: 8.

This clonotype is a singleton in its sample. This may be a read error, as it is one base from a much larger clone. CDR3 sequence reads: CASSQGTGGLGKNLQYF. In DNA, the CDR3 is TGTGCCAGCAGCCAAGGGACAGGGGGTCTTGGCAAAAACCTTCAGTACTTC. This chain joins TRBV4-2 and TRBJ2-4; 10 bases align to TRBD1. Germline-derived CDR1 and CDR2 are LGHNA and YNFKEQ. This CDR3 is built from 17 residues.

This clonotype has only a few counts. The chain carries TRBV4-3 and TRBJ1-2; 7 nucleotides match TRBD1. V lost 0 bases, J lost 7 bases, and 14 bases stayed unmatched. Germline values: CDR1 LGHNA, CDR2 YSLEER. CDR3 length equals 17 residues. The CDR3 region has the DNA TGCGCCAGCAGCCAAGATAAGCCGGTACAGGGGTCGCCTGGCTACACCTTC. Its translation: CASSQDKPVQGSPGYTF.

This clonotype was recorded a few times. This chain links TRBV2 with TRBJ1-4; possible D gene TRBD1, 5 bases. CDR3 length: 15 residues. Trimming took 8 bases from V and 3 from J, leaving 16 bases between them. Looked up from germline, CDR1 is SNHLY and CDR2 is FYNNEI. The CDR3 loop is CASLVRVIANEKLFF. The CDR3 DNA reads as TGTGCCAGCCTGGTCAGGGTTATTGCTAATGAAAAACTGTTTTTT.

To note about this clonotype: One junction end disagrees with the germline gene, perhaps due to a read error. This CDR3 reads CASSFLSGGQEAQYF. The CDR3 nucleotides read TGTGCCAGCAGTTTTCTCAGCGGGGGCCAAGAGGCCCAGTACTTC. The chain uses TRBV12-3 or TRBV12-4 and TRBJ2-5; 8 positions agree with TRBD2. The CDR3 is 15 residues long.

A note on this clonotype: This sequence may be a read error, since a much larger clone differs from it by one base. The rearrangement links TRBV2 to TRBJ2-3, with a tentative D call TRBD2 (5 bases). V gave up 10 bases and J gave up 1 base, with 15 bases separating them. The CDR3 loop spans 14 amino acids. CDR1 SNHLY and CDR2 FYNNEI come from the germline V gene. The CDR3 loop is CATQDGVGTDTQYF. The CDR3 DNA sequence: TGTGCCACCCAGGACGGGGTTGGCACAGATACGCAGTATTTT.

CDR3 nucleotides: TGCAGTGCTAGACGCGGACTAGCGGGGGGGCGAGAGACCCAGTACTTC. Residues: CSARRGLAGGRETQYF. V is TRBV20-1 and J is TRBJ2-5, with TRBD2 matching over 15 bases. The CDR3 has 16 residues. Germline lookup yields CDR1 DFQATT and CDR2 SNEGSKA (reference sequence). Trimming took 2 bases from V and 4 from J; bases not matched to a gene: 5.

This clonotype was counted only a few times. This could be a read error, since a much larger clone is one nucleotide away. V is TRBV7-2 and J is TRBJ2-3; the match to TRBD2 covers 10 bases. The germline gives CDR1 SGHTA, CDR2 FQGNSA. This CDR3 has 14 amino acids. The CDR3 region is CARSLAGGRDTQYF. The CDR3 DNA reads TGTGCCCGCAGCTTAGCGGGGGGCAGGGATACGCAGTATTTT.

This clonotype was detected a few times. The V and J genes are TRBV4-3 and TRBJ2-7; TRBD1 aligns across 8 bases. V shed 4 bases and J 4 bases; nucleotides not matched to a gene: 9. This CDR3 comprises 15 residues. CDR1 is LGHNA and CDR2 is YSLEER in the germline V gene. CDR3 residues: CASSPDREFPYEQYF. The DNA for the CDR3 is TGCGCCAGCAGCCCGGACAGGGAGTTCCCTTACGAGCAGTACTTC.

The count of this clonotype is one. The chain recombines TRBV5-1 with TRBJ1-5; D unresolved. Germline V gives CDR1 SGHRS, CDR2 YFSETQ. V was trimmed by 1 base and J by 9 bases, leaving 11 bases between them. The CDR3 length is 13 residues. The CDR3 bases are TGCGCCAGCAGCTTGTTCGGGGATCGGCCCCAGCATTTT. Encoded protein: CASSLFGDRPQHF.

This clonotype was observed at least ten times. The chain couples TRBV19 to TRBJ2-2; perhaps TRBD2 as D (6 bases). Germline V gives CDR1 LNHDA, CDR2 SQIVND (reference sequence). V was pared by 11 bases and J by 4 bases, with 17 bases between. The CDR3 is 14 amino acids. CDR3 in DNA: TGTGCCGGCTCGGCGGGGCTTGGCACCGGGGAGCTGTTTTTT. Protein sequence: CAGSAGLGTGELFF.

This clonotype was picked up a small number of times. The rearrangement joins TRBV4-1 to TRBJ2-7, with a weak D call TRBD2 (6 bases). The CDR3 sequence is 13 residues long. Germline V CDR1 and CDR2: MGHRA, YSYEKL. V gave up 3 bases and J gave up 2 bases, with 8 bases separating them. CDR3 DNA sequence: TGCGCCAGCAGCCACGGGAGTCCCTACGAGCAGTACTTC. Translating gives CASSHGSPYEQYF.

This clonotype was picked up many times. The V and J genes are TRBV23-1 and TRBJ1-5, with no clear D. TRBV23-1 is sorted into the ORF group, with uncertain function. V lost 6 bases and J 8 bases, leaving 5 bases between the germline ends. The CDR3 has 10 amino acids. The CDR3 DNA reads as TGCGCCAGCAGCCATAAGCCCCAGCATTTT. This translates into CASSHKPQHF.